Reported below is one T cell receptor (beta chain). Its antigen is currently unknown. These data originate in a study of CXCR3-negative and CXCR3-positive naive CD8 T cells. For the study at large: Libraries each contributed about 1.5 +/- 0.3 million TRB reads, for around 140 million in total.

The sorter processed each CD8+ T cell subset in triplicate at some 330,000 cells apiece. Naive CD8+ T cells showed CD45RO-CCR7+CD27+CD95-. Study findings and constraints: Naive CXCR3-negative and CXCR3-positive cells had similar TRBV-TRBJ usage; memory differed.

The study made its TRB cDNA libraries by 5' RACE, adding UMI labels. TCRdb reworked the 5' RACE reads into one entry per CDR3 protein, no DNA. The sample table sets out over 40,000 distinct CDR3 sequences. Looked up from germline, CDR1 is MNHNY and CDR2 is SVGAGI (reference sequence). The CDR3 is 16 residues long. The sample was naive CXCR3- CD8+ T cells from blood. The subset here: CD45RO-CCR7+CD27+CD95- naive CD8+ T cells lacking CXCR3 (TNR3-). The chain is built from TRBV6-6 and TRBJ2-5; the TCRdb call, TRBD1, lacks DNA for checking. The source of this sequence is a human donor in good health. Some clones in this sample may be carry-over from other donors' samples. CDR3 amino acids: CASGISRQGPQETQYF.